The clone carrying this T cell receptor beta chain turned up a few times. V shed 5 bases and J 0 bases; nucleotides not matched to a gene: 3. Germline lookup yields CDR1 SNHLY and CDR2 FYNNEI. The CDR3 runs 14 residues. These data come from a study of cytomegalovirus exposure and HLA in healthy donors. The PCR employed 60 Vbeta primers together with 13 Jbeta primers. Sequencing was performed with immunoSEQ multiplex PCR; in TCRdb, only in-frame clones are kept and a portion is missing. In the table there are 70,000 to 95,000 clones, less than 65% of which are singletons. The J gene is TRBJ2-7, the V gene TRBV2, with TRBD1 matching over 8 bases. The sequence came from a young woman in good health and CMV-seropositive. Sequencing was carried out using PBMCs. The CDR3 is CASSPDRGSYEQYF. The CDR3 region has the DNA TGTGCCAGCAGTCCCGACAGGGGCTCCTACGAGCAGTACTTC. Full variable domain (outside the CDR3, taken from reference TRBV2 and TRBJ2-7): EPEVTQTPSHQVTQMGQEVILRCVPISNHLYFYWYRQILGQKVEFLVSFYNNEISEKSEIFDDQFSVERPDGSNFTLKIRSTKLEDSAMYFCASSPDRGSYEQYFGPGTRLTVT.